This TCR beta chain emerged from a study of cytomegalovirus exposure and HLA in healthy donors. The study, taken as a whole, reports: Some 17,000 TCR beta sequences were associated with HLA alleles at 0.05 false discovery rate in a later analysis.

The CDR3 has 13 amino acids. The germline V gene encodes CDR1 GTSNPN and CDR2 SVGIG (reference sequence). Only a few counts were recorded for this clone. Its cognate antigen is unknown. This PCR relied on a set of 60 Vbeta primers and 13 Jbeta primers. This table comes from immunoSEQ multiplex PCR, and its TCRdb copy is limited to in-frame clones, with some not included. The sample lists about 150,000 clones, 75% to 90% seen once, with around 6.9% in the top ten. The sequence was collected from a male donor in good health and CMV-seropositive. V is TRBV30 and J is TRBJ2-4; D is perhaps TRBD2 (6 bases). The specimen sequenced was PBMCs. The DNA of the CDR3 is TGTGCGGGTGAGATGGAGGGCAAAAACATTCAGTACTTC. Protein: CAGEMEGKNIQYF.